Listed below are T cell receptor beta chains from one sample, sequenced in a study of shared clonotypes between healthy human individuals. Some clones are missing from TCRdb's copy, which holds only in-frame ones; the method was immunoSEQ multiplex PCR. In the table there are 700,000 to 950,000 clones, roughly 96% of which are singletons. Sequenced input: naive CD8+ T cells sorted from blood. These receptors were taken from a young man in good health. Each CDR3 is given with its conserved first and last residue. D genes are given only for firm matches.

. TRBV6-6 CASSGEVRYF
TRBD2 TRBV5-4 CASSLDPLAGDPEQYF
TRBD2 TRBV7-9 CASSQSGGGMDTQYF
TRBD1 TRBV14 CASSRTGTGIPEQYF
. TRBV4-3 CASSQPAGPVGDTQYF
TRBD2 TRBV14 CASSPLGREGSYEQYF
. TRBV29-1 CSVVNTGELFF
TRBD1 TRBV28 CASSWHRDSSNEKLFF
. TRBV5-1 CASSLTLQGTFYEQYF
. TRBV30 CAWSPGTEQFF
. TRBV5-6 CASSLGVRDEQYF
. TRBV4-3 CASSQDRGGWNQPQHF
. TRBV5-5 CASSTPLNYEQYF
. TRBV5-8 CASSFIGGNQPQHF
. TRBV9 CASSDGNQETQYF
TRBD1 TRBV28 CASSSPGQEDQPQHF